This entry lists 9 T cell receptor beta chains sequenced from one sample in a study of patients and donors after allogeneic stem cell transplantation. TCRdb re-called the RT-PCR reads through MiXCR, storing one row per CDR3 protein. The sample shows roughly 190,000 distinct CDR3 sequences, 35% to 50% of them seen only once. The sample consisted of blood, either unsorted or a sorted T cell fraction (not recorded which). The receptors were sampled from a human donor who was either an allogeneic HSCT recipient or a stem cell or donor lymphocyte infusion donor (not recorded which). It is not recorded whose cells these are; they may come from a transplant donor.

The rearrangement joins TRBV6-5 to TRBJ2-5; tentatively, D is TRBD1 (5 bases). The CDR3 is 14 residues long. Trimming cost V 4 bases and J 4 bases, with 13 bases left between them. Germline-derived CDR1 and CDR2 are MNHEY and SVGAGI. The CDR3 nucleotides are TGTGCCAGCAGTTTGGACACGACCCCAGAGACCCAGTACTTC. Its translation is CASSLDTTPETQYF.

The chain is built from TRBV20-1 and TRBJ1-1; D unresolved. V lost 7 bases and J lost 6, with 12 bases in between. Per the germline V gene, CDR1 is DFQATT and CDR2 is SNEGSKA (reference sequence). CDR3 length equals 11 residues. In DNA form, the CDR3 reads TGCAGTGGAGGTGCGATCCCTGAAGCTTTCTTT. It yields the protein CSGGAIPEAFF.

CDR3 residues: CASARGTSVLGDQETQYF. DNA for the CDR3: TGTGCTAGTGCCCGCGGGACTAGCGTTTTAGGAGACCAAGAGACCCAGTACTTC. The genes are TRBV12-5 and TRBJ2-5, with 10 nucleotides matching TRBD2. This CDR3 contains 18 residues. The V gene end was trimmed by 7 bases and the J gene end by 0 bases; junction bases not matched to a gene: 14. The germline CDR1 and CDR2 sequences are LGHNT and FRNRAP.

This clonotype showed up just once. J is TRBJ2-7 and V is TRBV10-3; 10 nucleotides match TRBD1. The V gene end was trimmed by 6 bases and the J gene end by 5 bases; junction bases not matched to a gene: 7. The CDR3 sequence is 14 residues long. In germline, CDR1 is ENHRY, CDR2 SYGVKD. The CDR3 coding sequence is TGTGCCATCAGCCCGGGACAGGGGTCCGACGAGCAGTACTTC. This codes for CAISPGQGSDEQYF.

The chain has TRBV5-1 and TRBJ2-1; 9 positions agree with TRBD1. After removal of 0 bases from V and 0 bases from J, the junction contained 1 base not matched to a gene. The CDR3 totals 16 residues. Looked up from germline, CDR1 is SGHRS and CDR2 is YFSETQ. The CDR3 sequence: CASSLDRGHSYNEQFF. The CDR3 DNA follows: TGCGCCAGCAGCTTGGACAGGGGGCACTCCTACAATGAGCAGTTCTTC. Together with reference TRBV5-1 and TRBJ2-1, the CDR3 gives the full variable domain: KAGVTQTPRYLIKTRGQQVTLSCSPISGHRSVSWYQQTPGQGLQFLFEYFSETQRNKGNFPGRFSGRQFSNSRSEMNVSTLELGDSALYLCASSLDRGHSYNEQFFGPGTRLTVL.

This clonotype was detected only a few times. This chain links TRBV12-5 with TRBJ1-3, with D unresolved. CDR3 length equals 15 residues. The V gene's germline CDR1 is LGHNT and CDR2 FRNRAP. V was pared by 1 base and J by 0 bases, with 7 bases between. The CDR3 reads CASGLGGPSGNTIYF. DNA for the CDR3: TGTGCTAGTGGTTTGGGCGGTCCCTCTGGAAACACCATATATTTT.

The chain is built from TRBV7-9 and TRBJ2-1; TRBD1 agrees at 7 bases. Germline assignment: CDR1 SEHNR and CDR2 FQNEAQ (reference sequence). The length of the CDR3 is 15 residues. The V and J ends lost 3 bases and 4 bases, in that order; junction bases with no gene match: 6. CDR3 sequence reads: CASSLGQRPYNEQFF. In DNA, the CDR3 is TGTGCCAGCAGCTTGGGACAGAGACCATACAATGAGCAGTTCTTC.

The chain joins TRBV3-1 to TRBJ1-4; D might be TRBD1 (6 bases). V lost 0 bases and J lost 5, with 13 bases in between. Germline CDR1 reads LGHDT; CDR2 reads YNNKEL (reference sequence). This CDR3 region has 16 residues. The CDR3 bases are TGTGCCAGCAGCCAAGATAGTGGGGGCGGAAATGAAAAACTGTTTTTT. This translates into CASSQDSGGGNEKLFF.

In its sample, this clonotype was seen a few times. J is TRBJ2-5 and V is TRBV19, with D perhaps matching TRBD2 (5 bases). This CDR3 spans 14 amino acids. V gave up 4 bases and J gave up 5 bases, with 14 bases separating them. Germline loops: CDR1 LNHDA, CDR2 SQIVND (reference sequence). CDR3 nucleotide sequence: TGTGCCAGTAGTACCCATAGGCGGAGGGAGACCCAGTACTTC. Protein product: CASSTHRRRETQYF.